This T cell receptor (beta chain) comes out of a study of T cell responses to AZD1222 COVID-19 vaccine. V was clipped by 0 bases and J by 4 bases, with 14 bases between them. CDR1 and CDR2 (germline): SGHDT, YYEEEE. The CDR3 is 15 residues long. Data came from immunoSEQ multiplex PCR; TCRdb stores just in-frame clones and leaves some out. The sample shows roughly 70,000 clones, around 84% of them seen only once. The chain uses TRBV5-6 and TRBJ2-7; the D call may be TRBD1 or TRBD2 (5 bases each). This sequence originates from an adult in good health. This material consisted of peripheral blood, taken on day 0 of AZD1222 vaccination. In DNA form, the CDR3 reads TGTGCCAGCAGCTTGGCCGGGGCAGAAATATACGAGCAGTACTTC. This sequence encodes CASSLAGAEIYEQYF.